The T cell receptor beta chain described here comes from a study of T cell repertoires in cytomegalovirus infection (dated by TCRdb to between 2018 and 2021). About the full investigation: Peptide stimulations targeted recently identified HLA-C-restricted CMV epitopes, whose presentation resists viral immunomodulation, together with well-studied HLA-B-restricted epitopes. The HLA type of each donor mattered for the analysis, because public TCR beta signatures pointed to carriage of CMV infection along with the matching HLA type.

Beyond this particular receptor, the publication reports: The ex vivo response was dominated by HLA-C-restricted CMV-specific TCR beta clonotypes, which also provided the single most frequent clonotype in two of eight donors. In both this cohort and an independent approximately 370-donor cohort, the cumulative frequency of public TCR beta family members distinguished carriers of CMV infection plus the relevant HLA type.

This clonotype showed up just a few times. No cognate antigen has been identified for it. There are no base qualities to consult, and no much larger clone falls within one base. CDR1 MNHNS and CDR2 SASEGT were looked up in the germline V gene. The CDR3, cysteine through phenylalanine, is 14 amino acids long. The retained sequence is limited to the CDR3, 42 bases, with the frame set at the first base. Trimming takes 4 bases from V and 8 bases from J, and the germline ends sit 15 bases apart. What this sample's treatment or condition label stands for: in vitro stimulation with specific CMV peptide epitopes to enrich CMV-specific T cells. The sample was run on an Illumina HiSeq 1500. The raw public reads went through TCRdb reprocessing: fastp at Q25, MiXCR clone calling, in-frame beta chains kept. A single entry per CDR3 protein holds the most common genes and DNA from its merged rows. This sample is represented by approximately 30,000 distinct CDR3 sequences; about 19% of them were singletons. Of the sample, approximately 80% is held by the ten largest clones.

The input for sequencing was CD8+ T cells from cultured PBMCs, taken from culture after CMV antigen stimulation. This TCR came from a human donor in good health (CMV status not recorded). Some clones in this sample may be carry-over from other donors' samples. The sequence is built from TRBV6-1 and TRBJ2-1; TRBD2 is possibly the D segment (5 matching bases). The CDR3 has the sequence CASSVPNVGDEQFF. The DNA reads TGTGCCAGCAGTGTCCCGAACGTCGGGGATGAGCAGTTCTTC.